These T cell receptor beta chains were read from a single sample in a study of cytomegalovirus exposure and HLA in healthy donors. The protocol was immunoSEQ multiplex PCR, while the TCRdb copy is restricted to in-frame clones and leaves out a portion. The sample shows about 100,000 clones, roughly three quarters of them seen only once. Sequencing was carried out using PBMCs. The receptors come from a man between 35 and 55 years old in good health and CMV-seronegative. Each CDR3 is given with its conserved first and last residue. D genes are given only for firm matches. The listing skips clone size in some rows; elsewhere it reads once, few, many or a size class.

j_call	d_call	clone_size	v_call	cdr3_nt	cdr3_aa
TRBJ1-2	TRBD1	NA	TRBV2	TGTGCCAGCAGTGAAGGACAGGGGTATGGCTACACCTTC	CASSEGQGYGYTF
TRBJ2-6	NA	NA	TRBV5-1	TGCGCCAGCAGCTTGGGGGGCCTACTTCCCTCTGGGGCCAACGTCCTGACTTTC	CASSLGGLLPSGANVLTF
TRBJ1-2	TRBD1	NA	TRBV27	TGTGCCAGCAGTTTAATGGGACAGGGGGCCTATGGCTACACCTTC	CASSLMGQGAYGYTF
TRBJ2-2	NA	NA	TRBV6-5	TGTGCCAGCAATCGTCAGGGCGGATCCGGGGAGCTGTTTTTT	CASNRQGGSGELFF
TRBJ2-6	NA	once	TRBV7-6	TGTGCCAGCAGCTTAGTCGTCGGGGCCAACGTCCTGACTTTC	CASSLVVGANVLTF
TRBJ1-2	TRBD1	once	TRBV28	TGTGCCAGCAGTTCACCCGGGACAGTGATGCCCAATAACTATGGCTACACCTTC	CASSSPGTVMPNNYGYTF
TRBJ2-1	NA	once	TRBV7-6	TGTGCCAGCAGCTTAGAACACAGGGCTAATGAGCAGTTCTTC	CASSLEHRANEQFF
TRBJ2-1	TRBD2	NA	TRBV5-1	TGCGCCAGCAGCCCAACGACTAGCGGGGGGGCCAATGAGCAGTTCTTC	CASSPTTSGGANEQFF
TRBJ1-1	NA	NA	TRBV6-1	TGTGCCAGCAGTGGGAAGGGTGCGGGCACTGAAGCTTTCTTT	CASSGKGAGTEAFF
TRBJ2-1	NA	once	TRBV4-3	TGCGCCAGCAGCCAGACAGGTCCCAATGAGCAGTTCTTC	CASSQTGPNEQFF
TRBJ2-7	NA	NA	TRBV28	TGTGCCAGCAGTTTATCATACAGCCTCTCCTACGAGCAGTACTTC	CASSLSYSLSYEQYF
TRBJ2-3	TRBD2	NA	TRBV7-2	TGTGCCAGCAGCTTTGTCGCGTCGGGCGGGGGGACCAGCACAGATACGCAGTATTTT	CASSFVASGGGTSTDTQYF
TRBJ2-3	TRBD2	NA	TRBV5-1	TGCGCCAGCAGCTTGGGTCTAGCGGGGGGGCGGACGCAGTATTTT	CASSLGLAGGRTQYF
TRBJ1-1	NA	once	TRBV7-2	TGTGCCAGCAGCCCCCGACAGGAGTGGGACACTGAAGCTTTCTTT	CASSPRQEWDTEAFF
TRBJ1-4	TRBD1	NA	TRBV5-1	TGCGCCAGCAGCATACAGGGGCGGAGTGAAAAACTGTTTTTT	CASSIQGRSEKLFF
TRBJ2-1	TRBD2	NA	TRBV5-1	TGCGCCAGCAGCTCGAGTCTAGCGGGGGCGAATGAGCAGTTCTTC	CASSSSLAGANEQFF
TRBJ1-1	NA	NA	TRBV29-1	TGCAGCTTTACCGGGGAAGGGGGAGCATGGAACACTGAAGCTTTCTTT	CSFTGEGGAWNTEAFF
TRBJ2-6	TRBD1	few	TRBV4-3	TGCGCCAGCAGCCAAGATCAGGGGGCTGGGGCCAACGTCCTGACTTTC	CASSQDQGAGANVLTF